This TCR beta chain stems from a study of blood T cell repertoires in COVID-19. Looking at the study overall: COVID-19 samples from acute and convalescent phases originated in the United States, Italy and Spain. In each case, the material was cDNA or gDNA derived from T cells, B-cell-depleted T cells, or PBMCs.

Per the study methods: Amplification of reference gene primers was used by the study to estimate nucleated cell counts. Profiling relied on immunoSEQ multiplex PCR, and the TCRdb table lists in-frame clones only, not all of them. V, J and clone size reflect that table, while D and trimming were determined from the DNA. Seen here are 130,000 or so clones, 75% to 90% observed once, and the top ten hold around 20%. Germline V gene lookup returns CDR1 KGHSH and CDR2 LQKENI. This CDR3 has 15 residues. J lost 5 bases, V lost 2 bases, and 3 bases had no gene match. This clone was picked up a small number of times.

The receptor's source is a woman aged 45-65 years who had recovered from COVID-19. This rearrangement joins TRBV18 to TRBJ2-2, with TRBD1 matching 9 bases. The sequencing input was peripheral blood. CDR3 nucleotides: TGTGCCAGCTCACCAAACAGGGGGCTAACCGGGGAGCTGTTTTTT. This sequence encodes CASSPNRGLTGELFF.